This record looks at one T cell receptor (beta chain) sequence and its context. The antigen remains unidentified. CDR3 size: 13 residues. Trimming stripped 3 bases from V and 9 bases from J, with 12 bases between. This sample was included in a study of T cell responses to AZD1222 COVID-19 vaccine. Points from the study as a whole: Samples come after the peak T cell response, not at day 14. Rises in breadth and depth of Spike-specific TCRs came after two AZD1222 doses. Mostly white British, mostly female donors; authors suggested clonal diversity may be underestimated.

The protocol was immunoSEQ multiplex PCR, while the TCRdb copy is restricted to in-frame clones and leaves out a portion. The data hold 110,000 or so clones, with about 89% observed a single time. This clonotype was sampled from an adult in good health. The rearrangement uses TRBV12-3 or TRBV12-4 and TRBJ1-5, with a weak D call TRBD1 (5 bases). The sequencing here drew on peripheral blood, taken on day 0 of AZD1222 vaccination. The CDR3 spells CASSFRGPWPQHF. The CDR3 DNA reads TGTGCCAGCAGTTTTAGGGGACCGTGGCCCCAGCATTTT.